This T cell receptor beta chain originates from a study of response to subunit inactivated influenza vaccine. TCRdb analysed the RT-PCR reads with MiXCR anew, one entry per CDR3 protein. Here the sample spans more than 700,000 distinct CDR3 sequences, around 20% being singletons. Study-wide results and limits: The authors proposed limited new T cell recruitment per seasonal influenza vaccination.

This clonotype was counted once. Its specificity is not known. CDR3 length equals 12 residues. V lost 5 bases to trimming and J lost 7 bases, with 12 bases between them. Germline-derived CDR1 and CDR2 are SGHTA and FQGNSA. J is TRBJ2-7 and V is TRBV7-2; D possibly matches TRBD1 or TRBD2 (5 bases each). The sequence was collected from a man over 45 who received an inactivated influenza vaccine. Sequencing was performed on PBMCs from blood, taken more than 4 days after vaccination. CDR3 region: CASSTPWGEQYF. DNA for the CDR3: TGTGCCAGCAGCACCCCTTGGGGGGAGCAGTACTTC.